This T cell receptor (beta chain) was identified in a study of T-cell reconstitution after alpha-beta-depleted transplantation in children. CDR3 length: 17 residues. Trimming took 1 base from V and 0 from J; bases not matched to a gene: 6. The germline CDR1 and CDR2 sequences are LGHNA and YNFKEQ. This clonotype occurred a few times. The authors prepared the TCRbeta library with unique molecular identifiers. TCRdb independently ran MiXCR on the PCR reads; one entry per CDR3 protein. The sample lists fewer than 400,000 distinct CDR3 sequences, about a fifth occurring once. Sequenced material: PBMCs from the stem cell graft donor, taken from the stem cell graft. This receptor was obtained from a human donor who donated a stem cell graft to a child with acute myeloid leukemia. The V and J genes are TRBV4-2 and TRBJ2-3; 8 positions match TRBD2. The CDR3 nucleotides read TGTGCCAGCAGCCAAGGGGACCTAGCGGGTAGCACAGATACGCAGTATTTT. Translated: CASSQGDLAGSTDTQYF.